What follows describes a single T cell receptor (beta chain). These data originate in a study of blood T cell repertoires in COVID-19. CDR1 LNHDA and CDR2 SQIVND come from the germline V gene (reference sequence). The CDR3 runs to 14 residues. With V trimmed by 3 bases and J by 5 bases, 5 bases remained unmatched. Profiled with immunoSEQ multiplex PCR; TCRdb holds only in-frame clones, not every one. The sample holds 150,000 to 200,000 clones; just over 85% are singletons and the top ten take approximately 9.4%. This receptor was identified in a woman in her late teens or twenties who had recovered from COVID-19. The V and J genes are TRBV19 and TRBJ2-5; 8 bases map to TRBD1. The source material was PBMCs or T cells enriched from blood (not recorded which). CDR3 in DNA: TGTGCCAGTAGTATTCGTGCAGGGGGCGAGACCCAGTACTTC. It is translated as CASSIRAGGETQYF. Filled out from reference TRBV19 and TRBJ2-5, the complete variable domain reads DGGITQSPKYLFRKEGQNVTLSCEQNLNHDAMYWYRQDPGQGLRLIYYSQIVNDFQKGDIAEGYSVSREKKESFPLTVTSAQKNPTAFYLCASSIRAGGETQYFGPGTRLLVL.